This TCR beta chain was identified in a study of metastatic and nonmetastatic thyroid tumors. For the study at large: Where malignant and benign thyroid patients were concerned, repertoires were compared across blood and tumor or nodule tissue.

This clone has just one count. The target antigen is unknown. Prior to thyroid surgery, none of the patients had received any treatment. Study outcomes and limitations: In both blood and tumor samples, TCR beta diversity was reported significantly higher for malignant than benign nodules.

Germline CDR1 LGHNA, CDR2 YSLEER. The length of the CDR3 is 13 residues. Trimming at V came to 4 bases and at J to 5 bases, leaving 5 bases not matched to a gene. In the original processing: Construction of a distant-metastasis classifier for papillary thyroid cancer relied on CDR3 differences across clinicopathological groups. TCRdb ran MiXCR on the PCR reads. These V and J calls are TCRdb output, not the study's own analysis. This repertoire shows about 5,900 clones, approximately 33% found once; its top ten account for approximately 24%. The TCR comes from a male donor with papillary thyroid cancer or a benign thyroid nodule (not recorded which). Some clones in this sample may be carry-over from other donors' samples. The sample taken for sequencing was adjacent normal tissue. The chain is built from TRBV4-3 and TRBJ2-7; 7 positions match TRBD1. In DNA, the CDR3 is TGCGCCAGCAGCCCTGAGGGGGCGGACGAGCAGTACTTC. The encoded protein is CASSPEGADEQYF.